In its sample, the clone carrying this T cell receptor (beta chain) was seen once. These data come from a study of T cells in Graves' hyperthyroidism and ophthalmopathy. The source material, RNA transcripts, was used to amplify TCR beta CDR3 regions. The study used the HTBI primer set for a first-round RT-PCR of the TCR CDR3. TCRdb re-called the multiplex PCR reads with MiXCR, one entry per CDR3 protein. The sample consists of more than 500,000 distinct CDR3 sequences, approximately 15% of them appearing once. The J segment lost 0 bases and the V segment lost 8 bases, leaving 10 bases of the junction unmatched. Germline V CDR1 and CDR2: MNHEY, SMNVEV (reference sequence). CDR3 length: 17 residues. Each diagnosis drew on symptoms, thyroxine, TRAb, thyroid ultrasound and orbital computed tomography findings.

This receptor was identified in a woman aged 40 to 50 with Graves' hyperthyroidism. The sequenced material came from blood. The rearrangement links TRBV27 to TRBJ2-7; TRBD2 agrees at 13 bases. This CDR3 reads CASRRTSGRGGSYEQYF. In DNA, the CDR3 is TGTGCCAGCCGGAGGACTAGCGGGAGAGGGGGCTCCTACGAGCAGTACTTC.